This is a list of T cell receptor beta chains from one sample in a study of blood T cell repertoires in COVID-19. The protocol was immunoSEQ multiplex PCR, while the TCRdb copy is restricted to in-frame clones and leaves out a portion. Of a few hundred thousand clones in the sample, approximately 90% were seen once. Source material: peripheral blood. These receptors were obtained from a man aged 25 to 45 with acute or convalescent COVID-19. Both conserved end residues are part of each CDR3. Each record gives: J gene, clone size, V gene, D gene, CDR3 protein, CDR3 DNA. A D gene is named only where the DNA matches it firmly. A clone size is listed for some rows: how often the clone was seen (once, few, many), or a class if it is expanded.

TRBJ2-1 NA TRBV19 NA CASSTALGVSNEQFF TGTGCCAGTAGTACCGCTCTAGGAGTTAGCAATGAGCAGTTCTTC
TRBJ1-6 NA TRBV4-1 TRBD1 CASSSPGTGNSPLHF TGCGCCAGCAGCAGTCCCGGGACAGGGAACTCACCCCTCCACTTT
TRBJ1-5 NA TRBV29-1 NA CSVGTGNQPQHF TGCAGCGTCGGTACGGGCAATCAGCCCCAGCATTTT
TRBJ2-7 few TRBV28 NA CASSKTAYEQYF TGTGCCAGCAGCAAAACAGCCTACGAGCAGTACTTC
TRBJ1-5 NA TRBV7-9 TRBD1 CASSSDRGLSSNQPQHF TGTGCCAGCAGCTCGGACAGGGGGCTCTCGAGCAATCAGCCCCAGCATTTT
TRBJ2-5 NA TRBV9 TRBD1 CASSAHGQGAQETQYF TGTGCCAGCAGCGCCCACGGACAGGGGGCCCAAGAGACCCAGTACTTC
TRBJ2-3 NA TRBV7-3 TRBD1 CASSSGQGEGDTQYF TGTGCCAGCAGCTCGGGACAGGGAGAGGGAGATACGCAGTATTTT
TRBJ2-1 NA TRBV6-5 TRBD1 CASSWDRVNNEQFF TGTGCCAGCAGTTGGGACAGGGTAAACAATGAGCAGTTCTTC
TRBJ2-1 NA TRBV9 NA CASSVGPDGEQFF TGTGCCAGCAGCGTAGGCCCAGATGGCGAGCAGTTCTTC
TRBJ1-3 NA TRBV28 TRBD1 CASRYQGARNTIYF TGTGCCAGCAGATATCAGGGGGCTAGAAACACCATATATTTT
TRBJ2-1 NA TRBV18 TRBD1 CASSPSRGQGAGEQFF TGTGCCAGCTCCCCTTCACGGGGACAGGGGGCGGGTGAGCAGTTCTTC
TRBJ2-7 NA TRBV5-4 NA CASSLDSLSSYEQYF TGTGCCAGCAGTCTCGACAGTCTGAGCTCCTACGAGCAGTACTTC
TRBJ1-3 NA TRBV9 NA CASSVEADSRNTIYF TGTGCCAGCAGCGTAGAGGCGGACAGTAGAAACACCATATATTTT
TRBJ2-1 NA TRBV7-9 TRBD2 CASSRLQRGVDSYNEQFF TGTGCCAGCAGCCGACTACAACGGGGGGTCGATTCCTACAATGAGCAGTTCTTC
TRBJ2-3 once TRBV5-4 TRBD2 CASRATSGGSTDTQYF TGTGCCAGCAGGGCGACTAGCGGGGGGAGCACAGATACGCAGTATTTT
TRBJ2-7 NA TRBV3-1/TRBV3-2 TRBD1 CASSQSRTGIEQYF TGTGCCAGCAGCCAATCTAGGACAGGGATCGAGCAGTACTTC
TRBJ2-7 NA TRBV18 NA CASSRDTDSYEQYF TGTGCCAGCTCCCGGGACACAGACTCCTACGAGCAGTACTTC
TRBJ2-3 NA TRBV30 TRBD2 CAWTSGSTDTQYF TGTGCCTGGACTAGCGGAAGCACAGATACGCAGTATTTT
TRBJ1-5 NA TRBV28 NA CASSSSRRVQQPQHF TGTGCCAGCAGTTCCTCGAGAAGAGTGCAACAGCCCCAGCATTTT
TRBJ1-1 NA TRBV28 NA CASSLSGGSTEAFF TGTGCCAGCAGTCTATCCGGGGGAAGCACTGAAGCTTTCTTT
TRBJ1-1 NA TRBV2 NA CASTQGRNTEAFF TGTGCCAGCACCCAGGGAAGGAACACTGAAGCTTTCTTT
TRBJ1-2 NA TRBV1 NA CTSSQDPSGANYGYTF TGCACCAGCAGCCAAGATCCATCAGGGGCTAACTATGGCTACACCTTC
TRBJ1-1 NA TRBV6-5 NA CASSYYFKTTEAFF TGTGCCAGCAGTTACTATTTCAAGACAACTGAAGCTTTCTTT
TRBJ2-5 NA TRBV9 TRBD2 CASSPRRGEEETQYF TGTGCCAGCAGCCCGCGCCGGGGGGAAGAAGAGACCCAGTACTTC
TRBJ1-4 NA TRBV12-3/TRBV12-4 TRBD1 CASRPTGVKLFF TGTGCCAGCAGGCCGACAGGGGTTAAACTGTTTTTT
TRBJ2-3 NA TRBV6-5 TRBD2 CASSYSDGTINTQYF TGTGCCAGCAGTTACTCCGACGGGACTATTAATACGCAGTATTTT